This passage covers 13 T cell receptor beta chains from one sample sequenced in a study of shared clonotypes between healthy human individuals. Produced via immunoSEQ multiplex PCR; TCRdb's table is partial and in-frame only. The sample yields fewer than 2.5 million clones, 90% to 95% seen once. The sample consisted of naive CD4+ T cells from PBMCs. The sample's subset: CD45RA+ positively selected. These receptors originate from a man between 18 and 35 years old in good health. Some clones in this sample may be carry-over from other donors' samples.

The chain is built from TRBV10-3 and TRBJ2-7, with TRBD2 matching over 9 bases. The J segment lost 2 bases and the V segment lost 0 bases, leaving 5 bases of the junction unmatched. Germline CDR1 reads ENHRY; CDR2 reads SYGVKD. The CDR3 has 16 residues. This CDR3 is CAISESGAGGTYEQYF. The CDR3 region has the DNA TGTGCCATCAGTGAGTCAGGAGCGGGAGGTACCTACGAGCAGTACTTC.

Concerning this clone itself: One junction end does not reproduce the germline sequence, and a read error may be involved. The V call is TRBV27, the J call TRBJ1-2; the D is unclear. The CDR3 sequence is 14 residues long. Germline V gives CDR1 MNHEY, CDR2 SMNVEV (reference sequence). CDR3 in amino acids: CASSSYYPNYGYTF. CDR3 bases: TGTGCCAGCAGTAGCTACTACCCTAATTATGGCTACACCTTC.

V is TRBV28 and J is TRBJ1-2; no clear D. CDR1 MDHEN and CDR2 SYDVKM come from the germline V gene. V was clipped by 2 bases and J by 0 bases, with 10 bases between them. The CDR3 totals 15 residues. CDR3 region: CASSLPQVANYGYTF. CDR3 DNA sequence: TGTGCCAGCAGTTTACCCCAAGTAGCTAACTATGGCTACACCTTC.

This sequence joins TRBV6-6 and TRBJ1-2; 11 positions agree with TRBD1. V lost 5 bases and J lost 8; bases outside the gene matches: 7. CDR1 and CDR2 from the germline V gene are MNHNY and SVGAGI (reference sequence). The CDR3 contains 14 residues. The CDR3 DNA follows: TGTGCCAGCAGTAACGGACAGGGGGCTTGGGGCTACACCTTC. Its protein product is CASSNGQGAWGYTF.

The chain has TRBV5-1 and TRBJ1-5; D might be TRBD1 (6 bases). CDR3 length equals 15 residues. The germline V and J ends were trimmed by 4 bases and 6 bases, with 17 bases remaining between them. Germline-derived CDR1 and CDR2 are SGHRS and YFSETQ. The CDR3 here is CASSPEGGLGQPQHF. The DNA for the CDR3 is TGCGCCAGCAGCCCTGAAGGGGGGTTAGGTCAGCCCCAGCATTTT.

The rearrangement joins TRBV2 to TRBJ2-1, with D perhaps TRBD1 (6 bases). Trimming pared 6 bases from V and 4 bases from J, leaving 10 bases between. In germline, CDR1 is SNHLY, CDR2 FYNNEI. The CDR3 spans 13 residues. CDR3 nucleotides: TGTGCCAGCAGCGGGGACACTTACAATGAGCAGTTCTTC. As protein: CASSGDTYNEQFF.

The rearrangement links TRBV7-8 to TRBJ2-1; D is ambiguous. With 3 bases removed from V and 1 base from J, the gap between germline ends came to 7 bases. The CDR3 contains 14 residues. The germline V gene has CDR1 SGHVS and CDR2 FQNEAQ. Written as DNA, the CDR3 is TGTGCCAGCAGCTTTGGTGGGTCCTACAATGAGCAGTTCTTC. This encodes CASSFGGSYNEQFF.

The CDR3 is CASSAGQINYEQYF. The CDR3 nucleotides read TGTGCCAGCTCAGCGGGACAGATCAACTACGAGCAGTACTTC. The chain employs TRBV18 and TRBJ2-7; possible D gene TRBD1, 7 bases. V was clipped by 5 bases and J by 3 bases, with 14 bases between them. Germline CDR1 reads KGHSH; CDR2 reads LQKENI. This CDR3 has 14 residues.

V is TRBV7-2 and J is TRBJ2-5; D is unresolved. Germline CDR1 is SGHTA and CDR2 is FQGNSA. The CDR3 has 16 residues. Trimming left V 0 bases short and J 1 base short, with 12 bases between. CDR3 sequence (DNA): TGTGCCAGCAGCTTAGCTCGGCAGGCAGTCCAAGAGACCCAGTACTTC. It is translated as CASSLARQAVQETQYF.

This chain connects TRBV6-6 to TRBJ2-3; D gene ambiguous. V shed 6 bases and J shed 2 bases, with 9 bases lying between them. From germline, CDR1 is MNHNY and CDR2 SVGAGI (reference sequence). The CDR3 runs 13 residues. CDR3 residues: CASRPSFTDTQYF. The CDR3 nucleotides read TGTGCCAGCAGACCCTCCTTCACAGATACGCAGTATTTT.

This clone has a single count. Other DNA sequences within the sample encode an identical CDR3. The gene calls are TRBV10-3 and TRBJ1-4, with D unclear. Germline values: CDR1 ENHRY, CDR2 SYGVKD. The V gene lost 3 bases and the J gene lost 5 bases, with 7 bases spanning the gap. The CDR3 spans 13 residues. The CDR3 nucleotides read TGTGCCATCAGTGAATCGCCCAATGAAAAACTGTTTTTT. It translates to CAISESPNEKLFF.

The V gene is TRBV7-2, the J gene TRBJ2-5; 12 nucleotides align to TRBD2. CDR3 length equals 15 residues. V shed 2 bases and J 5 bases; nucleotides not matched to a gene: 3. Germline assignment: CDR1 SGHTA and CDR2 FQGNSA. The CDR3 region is CASSLLAGGWETQYF. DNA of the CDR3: TGTGCCAGCAGCTTACTAGCGGGAGGGTGGGAGACCCAGTACTTC.

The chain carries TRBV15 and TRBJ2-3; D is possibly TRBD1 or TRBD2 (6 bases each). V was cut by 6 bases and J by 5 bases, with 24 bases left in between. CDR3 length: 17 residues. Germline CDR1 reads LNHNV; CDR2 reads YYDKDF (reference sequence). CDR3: CATRPPGTGAEGDTQYF. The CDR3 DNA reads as TGTGCCACCAGACCCCCCGGGACGGGGGCGGAAGGAGATACGCAGTATTTT.